These 18 T cell receptor beta chains were all obtained from the same sample, sequenced in a study of T-cell memory formation after mild COVID-19. TCRdb ran MiXCR on the 5' RACE reads and lists one entry per CDR3 protein. This sample has 410,000 or so distinct CDR3 sequences, with about 25% found just once. The sequenced sample consisted of PBMCs or a T cell subset sorted from them (not recorded which). The receptors stem from an adult woman who had mild COVID-19 (a few samples of this study predate the infection). Cell type and time point are not known.

V and J are TRBV5-1 and TRBJ1-2; D is unclear. CDR3 length: 14 amino acids. Germline CDR1 is SGHRS and CDR2 is YFSETQ. Trimming took 0 bases from V and 8 from J, leaving 14 bases between them. Here the CDR3 reads CASSLVEPSGGYTF. The CDR3 DNA follows: TGCGCCAGCAGCTTGGTGGAGCCTTCGGGAGGCTACACCTTC.

The chain has TRBV4-1 and TRBJ1-2, with TRBD1 identical over 7 bases. Trimming took 4 bases from V and 4 from J; bases not matched to a gene: 9. The CDR3 sequence is 15 residues long. The germline V gene has CDR1 MGHRA and CDR2 YSYEKL. As DNA, the CDR3 is TGCGCCAGCAGCCGCGTGGGGACAGCAGTCTATGGCTACACCTTC. Protein product: CASSRVGTAVYGYTF.

The rearrangement joins TRBV7-9 to TRBJ2-1; 9 nucleotides agree with TRBD2. Losses at the gene ends were 5 bases for V and 12 bases for J; bases not matched to a gene: 14. The length of the CDR3 is 15 residues. Germline values: CDR1 SEHNR, CDR2 FQNEAQ (reference sequence). The CDR3 sequence: CASSRVEGLAIWQFF. The CDR3 nucleotides are TGTGCCAGCAGCCGCGTCGAGGGACTAGCAATTTGGCAGTTCTTC.

The rearrangement uses TRBV4-3 and TRBJ2-1; 10 bases match TRBD2. The CDR3 has 15 amino acids. J was trimmed by 6 bases and V by 0 bases; bases with no gene match: 2. Germline V gene sequence: CDR1 LGHNA, CDR2 YSLEER. In DNA form, the CDR3 reads TGCGCCAGCAGCCAAGAGGCTAGCGGGGGCAATGAGCAGTTCTTC. This translates into CASSQEASGGNEQFF.

This clonotype was found many times. CDR3 in amino acids: CASSLGLADYQETQYF. The CDR3 DNA is TGTGCCAGCAGCTTGGGACTAGCGGACTACCAAGAGACCCAGTACTTC. The chain is built from TRBV5-6 and TRBJ2-5, with 9 positions matching TRBD2. V was clipped by 0 bases and J by 0 bases; unmatched bases: 3. This CDR3 region has 16 residues. Germline V gives CDR1 SGHDT, CDR2 YYEEEE.

CDR3 in amino acids: CASSLGGGRESDTQYF. The CDR3 DNA follows: TGTGCCAGCAGCTTAGGGGGCGGGAGAGAATCAGATACGCAGTATTTT. The chain carries TRBV11-3 and TRBJ2-3, with 7 bases aligning to TRBD2. Germline V gene lookup returns CDR1 SGHNT and CDR2 YENEEA. There are 16 residues in the CDR3. The J segment lost 4 bases and the V segment lost 1 base, leaving 8 bases of the junction unmatched.

This chain links TRBV12-3 or TRBV12-4 with TRBJ2-5; 7 bases are shared with TRBD1. This CDR3 spans 15 amino acids. V was pared by 4 bases and J by 3 bases, with 8 bases of the junction left unmatched. Here the CDR3 reads CASSSSGQGEETQYF. DNA for the CDR3: TGTGCCAGCAGTTCCTCGGGGCAGGGGGAAGAGACCCAGTACTTC.

This clonotype came up many times. The CDR3 loop reads CASSQVTGAGVNTEAFF. DNA for the CDR3: TGTGCCAGCAGCCAAGTTACAGGGGCTGGAGTGAACACTGAAGCTTTCTTT. This rearrangement joins TRBV4-2 to TRBJ1-1; TRBD1 matches at 7 bases. CDR1 and CDR2 from the germline V gene are LGHNA and YNFKEQ. The CDR3 is made up of 17 amino acids. With 1 base clipped from V and 0 bases from J, the junction kept 8 bases outside the gene matches.

V usage is TRBV6-6 and J usage is TRBJ2-5; TRBD2 matches at 13 bases. This CDR3 is 17 amino acids long. CDR1 and CDR2 from the germline V gene are MNHNY and SVGAGI (reference sequence). V shed 6 bases and J 2 bases; nucleotides not matched to a gene: 9. DNA for the CDR3: TGTGCCAGCAGCCAGGGGCTGGGACTAGCGGGACAAGAGACCCAGTACTTC. Residues: CASSQGLGLAGQETQYF.

This clonotype was counted only a few times. J is TRBJ1-1 and V is TRBV5-1, with D perhaps TRBD1 (6 bases). Germline V gene sequence: CDR1 SGHRS, CDR2 YFSETQ. V was pared by 4 bases and J by 1 base, with 20 bases between. This CDR3 contains 17 residues. The CDR3 sequence is CASSTEPVRTANTEAFF. The CDR3 DNA reads as TGCGCCAGCAGCACCGAGCCTGTTAGGACAGCGAACACTGAAGCTTTCTTT.

The J gene is TRBJ2-4, the V gene TRBV4-1; 10 positions agree with TRBD1. CDR1 and CDR2 (germline): MGHRA, YSYEKL. Trimming took 4 bases from V and 4 from J; bases not matched to a gene: 1. The CDR3 is 14 amino acids. In nucleotides, the CDR3 is TGCGCCAGCAGCCTGGGACAGGGGAAAAACATTCAGTACTTC. Translation: CASSLGQGKNIQYF.

The rearrangement joins TRBV7-9 to TRBJ2-5, with TRBD2 matching 8 bases. CDR3 length equals 16 residues. The germline CDR1 and CDR2 sequences are SEHNR and FQNEAQ (reference sequence). V was clipped by 5 bases and J by 4 bases; unmatched bases: 12. The chain's CDR3 is CASSMAGRALLETQYF. CDR3 DNA sequence: TGTGCCAGCAGCATGGCCGGGAGGGCCTTGTTAGAGACCCAGTACTTC.

This clonotype was seen a handful of times. The V gene is TRBV12-3 or TRBV12-4, the J gene TRBJ2-7; TRBD1 agrees at 7 bases. This CDR3 spans 14 amino acids. V dropped 3 bases and J dropped 5; count of bases not matched to a gene: 7. CDR3 bases: TGTGCCAGCAGTTTTGACAGGGATCGCGACGAGCAGTACTTC. Translating it yields CASSFDRDRDEQYF.

The CDR3 nucleotides read TGTGCCAGCAGTCAATTACTGAGTAGCTATGGCTACACCTTC. Translated, it gives CASSQLLSSYGYTF. The chain links TRBV12-3 or TRBV12-4 to TRBJ1-2; no clear D gene. V shed 5 bases and J shed 4 bases, with 14 bases lying between them. This CDR3 is 14 amino acids long.

The chain employs TRBV3-1 and TRBJ1-1; D is unresolved. Germline CDR1 is LGHDT and CDR2 is YNNKEL (reference sequence). Trimming shortened V by 3 bases and J by 4 bases, and 9 bases separated the two germline ends. The CDR3 runs 13 residues. DNA of the CDR3: TGTGCCAGCAGCCAGACTGAGGGCACTGAAGCTTTCTTT. Protein product: CASSQTEGTEAFF.

This clonotype appeared a few times. The J gene is TRBJ2-7, the V gene TRBV3-1; 10 positions agree with TRBD2. The CDR3 extends over 16 amino acids. In germline, CDR1 is LGHDT, CDR2 YNNKEL (reference sequence). With 4 bases clipped from V and 2 bases from J, the junction kept 8 bases outside the gene matches. The CDR3 region has the DNA TGTGCCAGCAGCCCCTTCCGGACTAGCGGAACCTACGAGCAGTACTTC. It codes for CASSPFRTSGTYEQYF.

This clonotype has more than one count but fewer than ten. One end of the junction varies from germline; a read error may be responsible. This rearrangement joins TRBV29-1 to TRBJ2-4; 7 nucleotides align to TRBD1. Per the germline V gene, CDR1 is SQVTM and CDR2 is ANQGSEA. There are 13 residues in the CDR3. CDR3 bases: TGCAGCGTTGGGGAAAGACAGGGATCAAACGAGGACTTC. Its translation: CSVGERQGSNEDF.

This clonotype was recorded at least ten times. The gene calls are TRBV6-5 and TRBJ2-6; D unresolved. V gave up 5 bases and J gave up 2 bases, with 10 bases separating them. Germline CDR1 and CDR2: MNHEY and SVGAGI. This CDR3 contains 15 residues. CDR3 loop: CASSDGSAGANVLTF. The CDR3, as DNA: TGTGCCAGCAGTGACGGGTCCGCTGGGGCCAACGTCCTGACTTTC.